This TCR beta chain was observed in a study of cytomegalovirus exposure and HLA in healthy donors. Only in-frame clones appear in the TCRdb table, and some are missing; sequencing was by immunoSEQ multiplex PCR. The sample contains about 120,000 clones, approximately 88% of which appear only once. CDR1 is MDHEN and CDR2 is SYDVKM in the germline V gene. V was pared by 6 bases and J by 5 bases, with 16 bases between. CDR3 length: 14 residues. The specimen sequenced was PBMCs. This receptor was obtained from a young man in good health and CMV-seronegative. This chain connects TRBV28 to TRBJ2-5; tentative D call: TRBD1 (6 bases). The CDR3 is CASRMRRGTETQYF. The DNA for the CDR3 is TGTGCCAGCAGAATGCGCAGGGGTACGGAGACCCAGTACTTC.